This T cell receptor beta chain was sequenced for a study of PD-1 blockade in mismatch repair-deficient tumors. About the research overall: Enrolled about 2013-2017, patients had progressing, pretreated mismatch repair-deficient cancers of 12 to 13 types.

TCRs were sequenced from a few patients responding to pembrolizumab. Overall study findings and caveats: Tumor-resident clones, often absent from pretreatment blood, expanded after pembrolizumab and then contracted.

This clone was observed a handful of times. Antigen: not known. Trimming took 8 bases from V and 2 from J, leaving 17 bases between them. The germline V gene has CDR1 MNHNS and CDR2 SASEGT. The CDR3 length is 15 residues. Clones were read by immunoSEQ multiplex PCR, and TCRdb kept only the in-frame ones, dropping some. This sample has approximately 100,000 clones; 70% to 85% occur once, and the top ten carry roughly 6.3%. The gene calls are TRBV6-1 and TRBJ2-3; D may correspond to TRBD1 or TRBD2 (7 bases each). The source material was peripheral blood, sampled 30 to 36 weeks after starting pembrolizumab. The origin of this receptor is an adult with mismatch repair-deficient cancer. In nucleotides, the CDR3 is TGTGCCAGCCTCCGAGCGGGACAGTACACAGATACGCAGTATTTT. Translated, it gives CASLRAGQYTDTQYF.